The rows below give T cell receptor beta chains drawn from one sample of a study of shared clonotypes between healthy human individuals. Some clones are missing from TCRdb's copy, which holds only in-frame ones; the method was immunoSEQ multiplex PCR. The data hold 2.5 million or so clones, with about 92% observed a single time. The sample taken for sequencing was naive CD4+ T cells sorted from blood. All receptors come from a man younger than 35 in good health. Each CDR3 is given with its conserved first and last residue. D genes are given only for firm matches. Where a row states a size, it is once, few, many or the class of an expanded clone; other rows omit it.

.,.,TRBV19,TRBJ1-1,CASMLAGKNTEAFF,TGTGCCAGTATGTTAGCGGGAAAGAACACTGAAGCTTTCTTT
TRBD1,.,TRBV18,TRBJ2-7,CASSQGTGGVPYEQYF,TGTGCCAGCTCACAGGGGACAGGGGGAGTTCCCTACGAGCAGTACTTC
.,.,TRBV5-6,TRBJ1-5,CASSSGRGTQPQHF,TGTGCCAGCAGCTCTGGCCGGGGGACGCAGCCCCAGCATTTT
TRBD2,.,TRBV7-9,TRBJ2-3,CASSSGTSGTDTQYF,TGTGCCAGCAGCTCCGGGACTAGCGGCACAGATACGCAGTATTTT
TRBD2,.,TRBV9,TRBJ2-3,CASSGGTSTDTQYF,TGTGCCAGTAGCGGGGGCACTAGCACAGATACGCAGTATTTT
TRBD1,.,TRBV28,TRBJ1-5,CASSSRQGNQPQHF,TGTGCCAGCAGTTCAAGACAGGGGAATCAGCCCCAGCATTTT
.,.,TRBV5-1,TRBJ2-7,CASSPKPPGSPYEQYF,TGCGCCAGCAGCCCTAAGCCCCCAGGGAGCCCCTACGAGCAGTACTTC
.,once,TRBV28,TRBJ2-7,CASSLSSYEQYF,TGTGCCAGCAGTTTATCTAGTTACGAGCAGTACTTC
.,.,TRBV28,TRBJ2-2,CASSLRHLTGELFF,TGTGCCAGCAGTTTACGGCATTTAACCGGGGAGCTGTTTTTT
.,.,TRBV2,TRBJ2-3,CASSVVSTDTQYF,TGTGCCAGCAGTGTTGTGAGCACAGATACGCAGTATTTT
TRBD1,.,TRBV10-2,TRBJ1-5,CASSGTGGSDNQPQHF,TGCGCCAGCAGCGGGACAGGGGGATCGGACAATCAGCCCCAGCATTTT
TRBD2,.,TRBV7-2,TRBJ2-2,CASSVGLAGFADTGELFF,TGTGCCAGCAGCGTAGGACTAGCGGGATTCGCCGACACCGGGGAGCTGTTTTTT
TRBD1,.,TRBV10-2,TRBJ1-2,CASTSGGTLYEGGYTF,TGCGCCAGCACTTCAGGGGGTACCCTATACGAGGGAGGCTACACCTTC
.,.,TRBV10-3,TRBJ1-4,CAISEGATNEKLFF,TGTGCCATCAGTGAGGGTGCAACTAATGAAAAACTGTTTTTT
TRBD1,.,TRBV18,TRBJ1-1,CASSPPGQGEAFF,TGTGCCAGCTCACCACCGGGACAGGGTGAAGCTTTCTTT
TRBD1,.,TRBV7-9,TRBJ2-3,CASSLGTGNTDTQYF,TGTGCCAGCAGCTTAGGGACAGGGAACACAGATACGCAGTATTTT
.,.,TRBV10-1,TRBJ1-2,CASSAGSNYGYTF,TGCGCCAGCAGTGCTGGATCTAACTATGGCTACACCTTC
TRBD2,.,TRBV6-6,TRBJ2-1,CASSPGLAGGGEQFF,TGTGCCAGCAGCCCAGGACTAGCGGGAGGGGGTGAGCAGTTCTTC
TRBD2,.,TRBV30,TRBJ2-7,CAWSVRGGREQYF,TGTGCCTGGAGTGTACGGGGGGGCCGCGAGCAGTACTTC
.,.,TRBV9,TRBJ1-2,CASSVELGEGNYGYTF,TGTGCCAGCAGCGTAGAGTTGGGGGAAGGGAACTATGGCTACACCTTC